This T cell receptor beta chain comes out of a study of response to subunit inactivated influenza vaccine. Findings and limits, study-wide: Each seasonal influenza vaccination recruits few new T cells, the authors suggested.

Concerning this clonotype itself: The antigen remains unidentified.

Germline V lookup: CDR1 DFQATT, CDR2 SNEGSKA (reference sequence). The CDR3 loop spans 14 amino acids. J lost 2 bases, V lost 6 bases, and 9 bases had no gene match. From the RT-PCR reads, TCRdb called clonotypes with MiXCR, one entry per CDR3 protein. The sample lists roughly 670,000 distinct CDR3 sequences; less than 15% were seen once. The sequenced sample was PBMCs from blood, obtained 14 to 15 days before vaccination. The genes are TRBV20-1 and TRBJ1-1, with 7 nucleotides matching TRBD1. The TCR originated in a man aged 50 or older who received an inactivated influenza vaccine. This CDR3 is CSARPGQINTEAFF. The DNA for the CDR3 is TGCAGTGCAAGACCGGGACAGATAAACACTGAAGCTTTCTTT.